This T cell receptor (beta chain) was retrieved from a study of T-cell reconstitution after alpha-beta-depleted transplantation in children. The CDR3 runs to 15 residues. CDR1 and CDR2 (germline): MDHEN, SYDVKM. V trimming: 7 bases; J trimming: 0 bases; junction bases outside the gene matches: 4. TCRbeta library preparation incorporated unique molecular identifiers. TCRdb called the PCR reads again in MiXCR, with one record for every CDR3 protein. The sample carries about 290,000 distinct CDR3 sequences, around 10% recorded once. The clonotype was recovered from a boy younger than two with acute myeloid leukemia, due to receive a stem cell transplant. V gene TRBV28 combines with J gene TRBJ2-1, with 9 bases identical to TRBD2. Here the sequenced sample was PBMCs, taken before TCRalphabeta/CD19-depleted stem cell transplant. CDR3 sequence: CASKTAGGSYNEQFF. The DNA for the CDR3 is TGTGCCAGCAAGACAGCGGGGGGCTCCTACAATGAGCAGTTCTTC.